Only one count was recorded for the clone carrying this T cell receptor (beta chain). This sample is part of a study of blood T cell repertoires in COVID-19. About the study: Specimens from acute and convalescent COVID-19 originated in the United States, Italy and Spain. T cells, B-cell-depleted T cells, or PBMCs provided the cDNA or gDNA that served as material.

Between the trimmed V and J ends, which lost 2 bases and 4 bases, there was a span of 19 bases. The CDR3 has 17 amino acids. The germline V gene has CDR1 SEHNR and CDR2 FQNEAQ (reference sequence). Per the original data handling: Amplifying reference gene primers gave estimates of nucleated cell counts. Sequencing was performed with immunoSEQ multiplex PCR; in TCRdb, only in-frame clones are kept and a portion is missing. Clonal size and the V and J genes are those of that table, whereas D and trimming came from the DNA. Of about 50,000 clones listed, roughly 87% are singletons. J is TRBJ2-3 and V is TRBV7-9; no definite D call. Sample: peripheral blood. This TCR derives from a human donor with active COVID-19. The donor label of this sample is uncertain. The chain's CDR3 is CASSLSLGIPQSDTQYF. The CDR3 bases are TGTGCCAGCAGCTTATCCCTGGGCATCCCCCAGTCAGATACGCAGTATTTT. Full variable domain (missing parts from reference TRBV7-9 and TRBJ2-3): DTGVSQNPRHKITKRGQNVTFRCDPISEHNRLYWYRQTLGQGPEFLTYFQNEAQLEKSRLLSDRFSAERPKGSFSTLEIQRTEQGDSAMYLCASSLSLGIPQSDTQYFGPGTRLTVL.